This T cell receptor beta chain derives from a study of blood T cells in healthy people across ages. Study-wide points: Changes in expanded clonotypes were possibly confounded, as the CMV status of donors was unknown.

Together with a sample-barcoded 5' primer, a J-beta primer mix was included in a second PCR lasting about 6 to 11 cycles. Every sample produced at least 2.5 million CDR3-containing paired-end reads. MiXCR was run by TCRdb on the 5' RACE reads, yielding one entry per CDR3 protein. The sample records over 500,000 distinct CDR3 sequences, about a quarter being singletons. Germline V CDR1 and CDR2: DFQATT, SNEGSKA (reference sequence). The length of the CDR3 is 15 residues. V lost 6 bases, J lost 3 bases, and 21 bases lay in between. About this clonotype itself: Its matching antigen is unknown.

The same data also went into a second study, on T cells of mothers and their children.

The sample comprised blood. J is TRBJ2-7 and V is TRBV20-1; D is possibly TRBD1 (6 bases). The clonotype comes from a boy between 2 and 15 years old in good health. CDR3 region: CSAAAQGQFYYEQYF. The DNA of the CDR3 is TGCAGTGCCGCCGCCCAAGGACAGTTTTACTACGAGCAGTACTTC.